This TCR beta chain was obtained from a study of cytomegalovirus exposure and HLA in healthy donors. General observations from the study: TCR beta chains associated with HLA were, in a later analysis, more clonally expanded than equally common others.

Points on this clone: The antigen is not known.

Germline CDR1 and CDR2: SGHNT and YENEEA. Trimming removed 0 bases at V and 3 bases at J, with 6 bases between. The CDR3 loop spans 13 amino acids. PCR employed 60 Vbeta and 13 Jbeta primers. Libraries were prepared by immunoSEQ multiplex PCR; TCRdb keeps only in-frame clonotypes and omits some of them. The table has 60,000 to 100,000 clones, over 70% seen once. The chain links TRBV11-3 to TRBJ2-7; D not resolved. Sequencing was done on a sample of PBMCs. The origin of this receptor is a male donor in good health and CMV-seropositive. The CDR3 loop is CASSLDSYYEQYF. CDR3 bases: TGTGCCAGCAGCTTAGACAGTTACTACGAGCAGTACTTC.